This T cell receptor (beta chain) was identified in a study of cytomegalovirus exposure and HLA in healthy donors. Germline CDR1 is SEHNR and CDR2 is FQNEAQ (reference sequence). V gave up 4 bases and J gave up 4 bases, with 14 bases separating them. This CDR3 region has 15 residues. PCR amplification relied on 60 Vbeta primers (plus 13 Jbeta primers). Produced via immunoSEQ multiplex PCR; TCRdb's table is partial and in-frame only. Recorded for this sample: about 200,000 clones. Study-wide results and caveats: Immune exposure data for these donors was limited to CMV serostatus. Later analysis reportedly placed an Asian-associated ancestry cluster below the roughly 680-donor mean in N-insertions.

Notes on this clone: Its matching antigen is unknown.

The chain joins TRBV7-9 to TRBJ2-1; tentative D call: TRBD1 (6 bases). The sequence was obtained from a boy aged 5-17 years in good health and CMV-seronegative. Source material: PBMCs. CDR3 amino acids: CASSSPGTPYNEQFF. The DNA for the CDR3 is TGTGCCAGCAGCTCCCCCGGGACACCTTACAATGAGCAGTTCTTC.